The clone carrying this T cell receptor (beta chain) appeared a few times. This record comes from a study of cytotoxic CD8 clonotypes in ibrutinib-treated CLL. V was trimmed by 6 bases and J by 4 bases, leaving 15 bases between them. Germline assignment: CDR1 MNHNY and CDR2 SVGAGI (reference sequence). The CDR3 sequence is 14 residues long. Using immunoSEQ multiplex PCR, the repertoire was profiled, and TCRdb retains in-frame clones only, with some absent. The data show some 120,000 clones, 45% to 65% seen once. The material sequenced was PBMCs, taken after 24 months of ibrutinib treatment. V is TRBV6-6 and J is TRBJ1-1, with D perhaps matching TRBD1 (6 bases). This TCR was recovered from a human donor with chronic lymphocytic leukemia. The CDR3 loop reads CASSLQGGVTEAFF. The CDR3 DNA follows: TGTGCCAGCAGCCTACAGGGAGGAGTCACTGAAGCTTTCTTT.